This is a list of T cell receptor beta chains from one sample in a study of cytomegalovirus exposure and HLA in healthy donors. Assay: immunoSEQ multiplex PCR; the TCRdb copy retains only in-frame clones and omits some. The table includes about 180,000 clones, around 84% detected once. Sample: PBMCs. These receptors originate from a girl aged 2 to 10 in good health and CMV-seropositive. The CDR3 runs from the conserved cysteine through the conserved F or W. The D gene is left open where the match is weak. Rows give clone size only sometimes, using once, few, many, or a class for an expanded clone.

j_call v_call d_call clone_size cdr3_nt cdr3_aa
TRBJ2-2 TRBV27 - - TGTGCCAGCAAGAGTGGGCCGTCGAACACCGGGGAGCTGTTTTTT CASKSGPSNTGELFF
TRBJ2-7 TRBV2 - - TGTGCCAGCAGGGACAGACTCTACGAGCAGTACTTC CASRDRLYEQYF
TRBJ2-3 TRBV15 TRBD1 - TGTGCCACCAGCAGAGATCCGGGACAGGGAACGCAGTATTTT CATSRDPGQGTQYF
TRBJ1-1 TRBV16 - - TGTGCCAGCACCGCTAAGCTGGGGGGTACTGAAGCTTTCTTT CASTAKLGGTEAFF
TRBJ2-7 TRBV2 - - TGTGCCACTCGCAGCTACGAGCAGTACTTC CATRSYEQYF
TRBJ2-1 TRBV2 TRBD2 - TGTGCCAGCAGACTAGCGGACTACAATGAGCAGTTCTTC CASRLADYNEQFF
TRBJ2-7 TRBV30 - - TGTGCCTGGAGACCGGGATCGGACTACGAGCAGTACTTC CAWRPGSDYEQYF
TRBJ2-7 TRBV13 TRBD1 - TGTGCCAGCAGCCTTCGCCCGGGACAGGGTATAACATTATCCTACGAGCAGTACTTC CASSLRPGQGITLSYEQYF
TRBJ1-2 TRBV5-1 - - TGCGCCAGCAGCCCATCGGACGGGGGTAACTATGGCTACACCTTC CASSPSDGGNYGYTF
TRBJ1-3 TRBV10-3 - - TGTGCCATCGGGACTGACGGAAACACCATATATTTT CAIGTDGNTIYF
TRBJ2-7 TRBV5-5 - - TGTGCCAGCAGCTTGAGCCGTATTGGTTACGAGCAGTACTTC CASSLSRIGYEQYF
TRBJ1-1 TRBV6-5 - few TGTGCCAGCACCCCGGTGGGGGGAGGGAACACTGAAGCTTTCTTT CASTPVGGGNTEAFF
TRBJ2-7 TRBV30 - - TGTGCCTGGAGTGTACAGGGCTTGCAGTACTTC CAWSVQGLQYF
TRBJ2-1 TRBV6-1 TRBD2 few TGTGCCAGCAGTGAAGGAACGGGGAGGGCCGGCAATGAGCAGTTCTTC CASSEGTGRAGNEQFF
TRBJ1-2 TRBV9 TRBD1 - TGTGCCAGCAGCCAGGGACAGGGTAGGGGCTATGGCTACACCTTC CASSQGQGRGYGYTF
TRBJ2-7 TRBV25-1 - - TGTGCCAGCAGGCCGACAGGATTACCCTACGAGCAGTACTTC CASRPTGLPYEQYF
TRBJ2-7 TRBV2 - - TGTGCCAGCAGTGAAGGCCCTGGACAACCCTACGAGCAGTACTTC CASSEGPGQPYEQYF
TRBJ2-7 TRBV28 TRBD2 - TGTGCCAGCAGTTTATTATTAACCTCTATAGCGGGAGGGAGCTCCTACGAGCAGTACTTC CASSLLLTSIAGGSSYEQYF
TRBJ1-5 TRBV5-1 - - TGCGCTAGCAGCTTGGCCCAAAATAGCAATCAGCCCCAGCATTTT CASSLAQNSNQPQHF
TRBJ1-5 TRBV10-3 - - TGTGCCATCGGGAGGGGCGCCGGGCAGCCCCAGCATTTT CAIGRGAGQPQHF
TRBJ1-4 TRBV5-8 - - TGTGCCAGCAGCTTGTACTCTCCCCTTAATGAAAAACTGTTTTTT CASSLYSPLNEKLFF
TRBJ2-1 TRBV30 TRBD1 - TGTGCCTCAGTACAGGGGGCAATCTACAATGAGCAGTTCTTC CASVQGAIYNEQFF
TRBJ1-2 TRBV6-1 - - TGTGCCAGCACGGGAGGGTTCCATGGCTACACCTTC CASTGGFHGYTF
TRBJ1-6 TRBV4-2 - - TGTGCCAGCAGCCAAGAAACGAGGAATTCACCCCTCCACTTT CASSQETRNSPLHF
TRBJ1-2 TRBV6-1 - once TGTGCCAGCAGTGAAGCACCCGGGACTTATGGCTACACCTTC CASSEAPGTYGYTF
TRBJ2-7 TRBV19 - once TGTGCCAGTAGTAAGAAGGACATTGCCTACGAGCAGTACTTC CASSKKDIAYEQYF
TRBJ1-1 TRBV2 - - TGTGCCAGCAGTGACGTAGGGGCAGGGGTGAACACTGAAGCTTTCTTT CASSDVGAGVNTEAFF
TRBJ1-2 TRBV28 - - TGTGCCAGCAGTTTCGGGGGATATGCCTATGGCTACACCTTC CASSFGGYAYGYTF
TRBJ1-2 TRBV30 TRBD1 - TGTGCCTGGTTGGACGGACAGGGGGTTAAGGGTGGCTACACCTTC CAWLDGQGVKGGYTF
TRBJ2-3 TRBV9 TRBD2 once TGTGCCAGCAGCGTTGGACTAGCGGGAGTTGATACGCAGTATTTT CASSVGLAGVDTQYF
TRBJ1-2 TRBV7-8 TRBD1 - TGTGCCAGCAGCTTAGAGCAGGGGGCTCCAAATGGCTACACCTTC CASSLEQGAPNGYTF
TRBJ2-1 TRBV19 - few TGTGCCAGTAGCCTATTCTCCTACAATGAGCAGTTCTTC CASSLFSYNEQFF
TRBJ2-1 TRBV5-4 - - TGTGCCAGCAGCTTGCCTACGACTCCTTACCCCGAGGCGTTCTTC CASSLPTTPYPEAFF
TRBJ2-1 TRBV9 TRBD1 - TGTGCCAGCAGCGTAGTAGGGGACAGGGGTAATGAGCAGTTCTTC CASSVVGDRGNEQFF
TRBJ2-7 TRBV4-2 TRBD2 - TGTGCCAGCAGCCAAGATGTAGAGACTAGCGGAGGTTACGAGCAGTACTTC CASSQDVETSGGYEQYF
TRBJ1-2 TRBV29-1 TRBD1 - TGCAGCGTTGACACAGGGGGACTCGAGGGCTACACCTTC CSVDTGGLEGYTF
TRBJ2-3 TRBV27 TRBD2 - TGTGCCAGCAGTTCACCCATAGCGGGAGGCCTCAGCACAGATACGCAGTATTTT CASSSPIAGGLSTDTQYF
TRBJ2-5 TRBV5-1 - - TGCGCCAGCAGCTTGGGCGGGGACGGGGAGACCCAGTACTTC CASSLGGDGETQYF
TRBJ2-1 TRBV15 TRBD2 - TGTGCCACCAGCAGCCGAGCGGGGGGGGTAACCAATGAGCAGTTCTTC CATSSRAGGVTNEQFF
TRBJ2-7 TRBV30 TRBD1 - TGTGCCTGGGGAAACTTCGGACAGGGGAACGTGGGCGAGCAGTACTTC CAWGNFGQGNVGEQYF
TRBJ1-1 TRBV4-1 TRBD1 - TGCGCCAGCAGGGTGATGCAGGGGGCGATGGAAACTGAAGCTTTCTTT CASRVMQGAMETEAFF
TRBJ1-2 TRBV5-6 - once TGTGCCAGCAGCCCCCCGCGGGAAAGCTATGGCTACACCTTC CASSPPRESYGYTF
TRBJ2-3 TRBV27 - - TGTGCCAGCAGTTTACTCGTGTCCACAGATACGCAGTATTTT CASSLLVSTDTQYF
TRBJ2-6 TRBV9 - - TGTGCCAGCAGCGTCCCGGGATCTGGGGCCAACGTCCTGACTTTC CASSVPGSGANVLTF
TRBJ2-1 TRBV14 - - TGTGCCAGCAGCCAAGATTTGGCTTACAATGAGCAGTTCTTC CASSQDLAYNEQFF
TRBJ1-6 TRBV5-4 - - TGTGCCAGCAGCTTGGAAGGACAGCGAAATTCACCCCTCCACTTT CASSLEGQRNSPLHF
TRBJ1-5 TRBV18 - - TGTGCCAGCTCACCCATGGCCCATCAGCCCCAGCATTTT CASSPMAHQPQHF
TRBJ2-4 TRBV21-1 - - TGTGCCAGATTAAGACAGGGACGCTATTGTGGGGCCCGTCCCAAAAACATTCAGTACTTC CARLRQGRYCGARPKNIQYF
TRBJ1-2 TRBV6-1 - - TGTGCCAGCAGTGAAGGACAGGAAGCGAGTGGCTACACCTTC CASSEGQEASGYTF
TRBJ2-2 TRBV7-8 - - TGTGCCAGCAGCTTAAAAAGGAGCCGCGGCACCGGGGAGCTGTTTTTT CASSLKRSRGTGELFF
TRBJ1-1 TRBV9 - - TGTGCCAGCAGCTCGGACAGTATGAACACTGAAGCTTTCTTT CASSSDSMNTEAFF
TRBJ1-3 TRBV18 - once TGTGCCAGCTCACCAGTCAGGGCTGGAAACACCATATATTTT CASSPVRAGNTIYF
TRBJ2-2 TRBV5-6 - few TGTGCCAGCAGCTTGGCCAGGGTCAGGACCGGGGAGCTGTTTTTT CASSLARVRTGELFF
TRBJ2-6 TRBV4-1 - - TGCGCCAGCAGCCAAGTCGGGGGCTCTGGGGCCAACGTCCTGACTTTC CASSQVGGSGANVLTF
TRBJ2-1 TRBV25-1 - - TGTGCCAGCAGCGATCTGCGGAGCTCCTACAATGAGCAGTTCTTC CASSDLRSSYNEQFF
TRBJ1-2 TRBV4-1 - - TGCGCCAGCAGCCAAGGGTCCAGGAACTATGGCTACACCTTC CASSQGSRNYGYTF
TRBJ1-6 TRBV5-4 - - TGTGCCAGCAGCTTAGTATGGAGCTCCTATAATTCACCCCTCCACTTT CASSLVWSSYNSPLHF
TRBJ2-5 TRBV5-1 - - TGCGCCAGCAGCCCCGGCGAGGAGGGGAGTGGAGAGACCCAGTACTTC CASSPGEEGSGETQYF